Many counts were recorded for the clone carrying this T cell receptor (beta chain). As yet, its antigen is unknown. This specimen belongs to a study of T cells after yellow fever vaccination. Study-wide points: Abundant bulk-population clonotypes could contaminate the FACS-sorted repertoires. A large majority of primary-vaccination clones showed up again after the booster (around 95% CD4, around 90% CD8).

In TCRdb, the 5' RACE reads were re-called with MiXCR into one record per CDR3 protein. The sample consists of about 310,000 distinct CDR3 sequences, 3% to 4.5% of them appearing once. The CDR3 extends over 12 amino acids. Germline trimming cut 7 bases from V and 7 bases from J; bases unmatched to any gene: 4. CDR1 and CDR2 from the germline V gene are MNHEY and SVGAGI. This chain joins TRBV6-5 and TRBJ1-5, with TRBD1 matching 7 bases. The origin of this receptor is a man between 18 and 35 years old who received the YFV17D yellow fever vaccine. The sequences come from PBMCs, collected on the day of the yellow fever booster vaccination. In DNA, the CDR3 is TGTGCCAGCAAGGACAGGACCCAGCCCCAGCATTTT. Encoded protein: CASKDRTQPQHF.